Given below is one TCR beta chain in context. Just one base apart from a much larger clone, this may be a read error. This sample was taken from a study of regulatory T cells in long-lasting Graves disease. Time point: newly diagnosed GD, antithyroid drugs for less than 3 months. Scientists built the TCR library using RNA that was extracted from PBMCs. The TCR beta library used iRepertoire HTBI primers with Arm-PCR amplification of CDR3. TCRdb re-derived calls from the multiplex PCR reads in MiXCR, one entry per CDR3 protein. The sample lists hundreds of thousands of distinct CDR3 sequences, roughly 15% occurring once. The germline V and J ends were trimmed by 2 bases and 4 bases, with 12 bases remaining between them. The CDR3 totals 15 residues. From germline, CDR1 is LGHDT and CDR2 YNNKEL (reference sequence). The data were also submitted as part of a second study, on T cells in Graves' hyperthyroidism and ophthalmopathy.

V usage is TRBV3-1 and J usage is TRBJ2-1; D is possibly TRBD1 or TRBD2 (5 bases each). The source material was peripheral blood mononuclear cells (PBMCs), sampled at new diagnosis, from a patient treated with antithyroid drugs. This TCR derives from a woman in her twenties or thirties with Graves disease. The DNA for the CDR3 is TGTGCCAGCAGCCAATATCTGGGGGTTTACAATGAGCAGTTCTTC. Translating gives CASSQYLGVYNEQFF.